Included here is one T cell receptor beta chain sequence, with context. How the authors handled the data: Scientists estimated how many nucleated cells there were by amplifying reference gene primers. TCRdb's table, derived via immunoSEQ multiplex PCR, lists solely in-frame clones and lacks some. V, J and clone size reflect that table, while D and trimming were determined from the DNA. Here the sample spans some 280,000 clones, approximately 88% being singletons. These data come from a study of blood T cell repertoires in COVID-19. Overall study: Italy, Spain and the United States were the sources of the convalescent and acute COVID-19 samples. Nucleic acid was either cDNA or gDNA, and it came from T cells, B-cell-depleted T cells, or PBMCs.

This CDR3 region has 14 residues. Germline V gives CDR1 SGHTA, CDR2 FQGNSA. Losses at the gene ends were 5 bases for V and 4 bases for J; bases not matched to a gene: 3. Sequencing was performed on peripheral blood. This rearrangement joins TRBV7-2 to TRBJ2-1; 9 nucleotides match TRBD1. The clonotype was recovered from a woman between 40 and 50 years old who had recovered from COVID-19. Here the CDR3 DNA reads TGTGCCAGCAGCGTGGACAGGGGATACAATGAGCAGTTCTTC. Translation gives CASSVDRGYNEQFF. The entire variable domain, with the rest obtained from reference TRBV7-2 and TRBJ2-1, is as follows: GAGVSQSPSNKVTEKGKDVELRCDPISGHTALYWYRQSLGQGLEFLIYFQGNSAPDKSGLPSDRFSAERTGGSVSTLTIQRTQQEDSAVYLCASSVDRGYNEQFFGPGTRLTVL.